The 10 T cell receptor beta chains listed next were all sequenced from one sample in a study of shared clonotypes between healthy human individuals. Generated by immunoSEQ multiplex PCR, the TCRdb table keeps only in-frame clones and is missing some. This sample has about 600,000 clones, with roughly 97% found just once. Sequenced sample: naive CD4+ T cells sorted from blood. Specified subset: CD45RA+ positively selected. These receptor sequences come from a woman in her 30s in good health.

V gene TRBV28 combines with J gene TRBJ1-3, with 8 bases lining up with TRBD1. This CDR3 comprises 17 residues. Germline CDR1 reads MDHEN; CDR2 reads SYDVKM. With V trimmed by 8 bases and J by 0 bases, 12 bases remained unmatched. CDR3 DNA: TGTGCCAGCCAGGACAGGGTCGGGCTCTACTCTGGAAACACCATATATTTT. This sequence encodes CASQDRVGLYSGNTIYF.

The chain carries TRBV6-4 and TRBJ2-7; TRBD2 aligns across 7 bases. Germline V gene sequence: CDR1 MRHNA, CDR2 SNTAGT. Trimming took 8 bases from V and 1 from J; bases not matched to a gene: 14. The CDR3 is 16 residues long. Written as DNA, the CDR3 is TGTGCCAGCGGGGAGCCCACAGCGGGAACTTCCTACGAGCAGTACTTC. As protein: CASGEPTAGTSYEQYF.

This clone was recorded once. This chain connects TRBV11-3 to TRBJ2-5; D is tentatively TRBD1 or TRBD2 (5 bases each). Germline V lookup: CDR1 SGHNT, CDR2 YENEEA. CDR3 length equals 13 residues. V gave up 5 bases and J gave up 1 base, with 8 bases separating them. The CDR3 nucleotides are TGTGCCAGCAGCCCGGGACCCCAAGAGACCCAGTACTTC. Its protein product is CASSPGPQETQYF.

This sequence joins TRBV5-1 and TRBJ2-3; 9 nucleotides agree with TRBD2. With V trimmed by 4 bases and J by 4 bases, 10 bases remained unmatched. Germline CDR1 is SGHRS and CDR2 is YFSETQ. This CDR3 contains 16 residues. CDR3 region: CASSMPGLASADTQYF. The CDR3 nucleotides read TGCGCCAGCAGCATGCCCGGACTAGCGTCCGCAGATACGCAGTATTTT.

This chain uses TRBV28 with TRBJ1-5; 12 positions match TRBD1. V was clipped by 7 bases and J by 7 bases; unmatched bases: 14. This CDR3 comprises 17 residues. The germline gives CDR1 MDHEN, CDR2 SYDVKM. CDR3 in DNA: TGTGCCAGCATTAAGACAAGGGACAGGGGGCTTGGGCAGCCCCAGCATTTT. Amino acid sequence: CASIKTRDRGLGQPQHF. The variable domain in full, completed from reference TRBV28 and TRBJ1-5, reads DVKVTQSSRYLVKRTGEKVFLECVQDMDHENMFWYRQDPGLGLRLIYFSYDVKMKEKGDIPEGYSVSREKKERFSLILESASTNQTSMYLCASIKTRDRGLGQPQHFGDGTRLSIL.

The V call is TRBV5-6, the J call TRBJ2-7, with D possibly matching TRBD1 (6 bases). The ends were cut back, 0 bases at V and 2 bases at J, with 12 bases in the middle. The CDR3 runs 15 residues. Germline CDR1 reads SGHDT; CDR2 reads YYEEEE. DNA for the CDR3: TGTGCCAGCAGCTTGGCCCGCCGGACAGCCTACGAGCAGTACTTC. It specifies CASSLARRTAYEQYF.

This chain uses TRBV27 with TRBJ1-2; TRBD1 matches 9 bases. The V gene end was trimmed by 6 bases and the J gene end by 8 bases; junction bases not matched to a gene: 10. The CDR3 contains 14 residues. CDR1 and CDR2 from the germline V gene are MNHEY and SMNVEV (reference sequence). CDR3 sequence reads: CASSPDRGREGYTF. The DNA of the CDR3 is TGTGCCAGCAGCCCGGACAGGGGAAGGGAAGGCTACACCTTC.

V usage is TRBV14 and J usage is TRBJ1-1, with D possibly matching TRBD1 (6 bases). Trimming cost V 1 base and J 6 bases, with 18 bases left between them. CDR1 is SGHDN and CDR2 is FVKESK in the germline V gene. CDR3 length: 16 amino acids. CDR3 in amino acids: CASSQVGTRKKSEAFF. Here the CDR3 DNA reads TGTGCCAGCAGCCAAGTGGGGACAAGAAAGAAATCTGAAGCTTTCTTT. Full variable domain (rest looked up from reference TRBV14 and TRBJ1-1): EAGVTQFPSHSVIEKGQTVTLRCDPISGHDNLYWYRRVMGKEIKFLLHFVKESKQDESGMPNNRFLAERTGGTYSTLKVQPAELEDSGVYFCASSQVGTRKKSEAFFGQGTRLTVV.

Written as DNA, the CDR3 is TGTGCCAGCAGCTTCCCCCCCGCCCCCGGACTAGTTGGTGAGCAGTTCTTC. It is translated as CASSFPPAPGLVGEQFF. J is TRBJ2-1 and V is TRBV5-6; 7 nucleotides match TRBD2. The V and J ends lost 2 bases and 9 bases, in that order; junction bases with no gene match: 17. This CDR3 comprises 17 residues. The germline CDR1 and CDR2 sequences are SGHDT and YYEEEE.

The rearrangement uses TRBV6-5 and TRBJ1-1; D remains unclear. Trimming pared 6 bases from V and 1 base from J, leaving 15 bases between. The CDR3 is 15 residues long. Germline CDR1 and CDR2: MNHEY and SVGAGI. In nucleotides, the CDR3 is TGTGCCAGCAGCCCCCACGGAGGACCGAACACTGAAGCTTTCTTT. Protein product: CASSPHGGPNTEAFF.